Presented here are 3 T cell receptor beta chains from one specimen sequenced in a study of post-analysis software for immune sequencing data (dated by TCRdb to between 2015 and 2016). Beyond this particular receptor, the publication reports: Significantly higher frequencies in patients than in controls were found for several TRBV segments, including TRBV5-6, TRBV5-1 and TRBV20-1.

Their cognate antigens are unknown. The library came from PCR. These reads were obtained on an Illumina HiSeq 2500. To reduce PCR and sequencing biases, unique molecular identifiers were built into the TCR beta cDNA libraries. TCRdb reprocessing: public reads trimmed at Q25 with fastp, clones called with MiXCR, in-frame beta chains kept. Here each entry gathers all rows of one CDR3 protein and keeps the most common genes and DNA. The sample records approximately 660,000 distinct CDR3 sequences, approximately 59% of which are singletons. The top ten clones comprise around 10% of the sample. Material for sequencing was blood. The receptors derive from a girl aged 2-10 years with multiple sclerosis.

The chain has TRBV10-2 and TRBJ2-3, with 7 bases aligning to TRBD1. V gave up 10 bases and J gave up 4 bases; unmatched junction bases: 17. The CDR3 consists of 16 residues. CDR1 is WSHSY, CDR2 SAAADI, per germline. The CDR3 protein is CANSYAQGTLPDTQYF. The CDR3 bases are TGCGCCAATTCATACGCACAGGGGACCCTCCCAGATACGCAGTATTTT.

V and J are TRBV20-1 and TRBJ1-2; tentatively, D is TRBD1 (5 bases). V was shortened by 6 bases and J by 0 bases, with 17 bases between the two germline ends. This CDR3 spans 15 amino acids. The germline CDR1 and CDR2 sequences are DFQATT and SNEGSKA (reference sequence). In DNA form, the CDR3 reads TGCAGTGCGAGTCCCGGGACCGAAACTAACTATGGCTACACCTTC. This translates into CSASPGTETNYGYTF.

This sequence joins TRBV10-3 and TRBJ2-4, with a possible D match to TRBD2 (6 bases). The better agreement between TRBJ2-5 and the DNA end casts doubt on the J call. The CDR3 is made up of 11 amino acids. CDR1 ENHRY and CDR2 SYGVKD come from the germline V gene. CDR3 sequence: CAIQSGETQYF. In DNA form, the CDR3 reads TGTGCCATCCAAAGCGGGGAGACCCAGTACTTC.